This T cell receptor beta chain was sequenced for a study of cytomegalovirus exposure and HLA in healthy donors. Whole-study context: Previous work identified 120 million or so unique TCR beta sequences from 150 million to 200 million T cells.

60 Vbeta and 13 Jbeta primers were used in PCR. The data were produced by immunoSEQ multiplex PCR, yet TCRdb's version contains in-frame clones alone and is incomplete. The sample lists 200,000 or so clones; around 82% were seen once. In germline, CDR1 is SGHVS, CDR2 FQNEAQ. This CDR3 region has 15 residues. V lost 5 bases and J 2 bases, leaving 10 bases between the germline ends. The chain carries TRBV7-8 and TRBJ2-6, with a tentative D call TRBD1 (6 bases). The source of this sequence is a boy aged 10-17 years in good health and CMV-seronegative. Sequencing input: PBMCs. The CDR3 is CASSIYRAGANVLTF. For the CDR3, the DNA is TGTGCCAGCAGCATTTACAGGGCTGGGGCCAACGTCCTGACTTTC. The full variable domain, completed using reference TRBV7-8 and TRBJ2-6, is GAGVSQSPRYKVAKRGQDVALRCDPISGHVSLFWYQQALGQGPEFLTYFQNEAQLDKSGLPSDRFFAERPEGSVSTLKIQRTQQEDSAVYLCASSIYRAGANVLTFGAGSRLTVL.